The 10 T cell receptor beta chains in this list originate from one sample, sequenced in a study of STAT5B mutations in CD4+ large granular lymphocyte leukemia. The data were produced by immunoSEQ multiplex PCR, yet TCRdb's version contains in-frame clones alone and is incomplete. The table lists some 30,000 clones, around four fifths of them singletons, with roughly 4.3% in the top ten. The sample comprised CD4+ T cells from blood buffy coats. Receptors originate from a human donor in good health.

J is TRBJ1-3 and V is TRBV15, with D perhaps matching TRBD1 (6 bases). Germline values: CDR1 LNHNV, CDR2 YYDKDF (reference sequence). CDR3 length: 14 amino acids. The ends were cut back, 1 base at V and 8 bases at J, with 12 bases in the middle. CDR3 in amino acids: CATSRVARGYTIYF. The CDR3 DNA follows: TGTGCCACCAGCAGAGTGGCCAGGGGCTACACCATATATTTT. Using reference TRBV15 and TRBJ1-3 for the parts outside the CDR3, the full variable domain is DAMVIQNPRYQVTQFGKPVTLSCSQTLNHNVMYWYQQKSSQAPKLLFHYYDKDFNNEADTPDNFQSRRPNTSFCFLDIRSPGLGDTAMYLCATSRVARGYTIYFGEGSWLTVV.

The J gene is TRBJ1-2, the V gene TRBV28; 10 bases align to TRBD1. After removal of 5 bases from V and 8 bases from J, the junction contained 5 bases not matched to a gene. This CDR3 region has 13 residues. CDR1 MDHEN and CDR2 SYDVKM come from the germline V gene. In DNA form, the CDR3 reads TGTGCCAGCAGTCCAGGACAGGGGGGGGGCTACACCTTC. Translated, it gives CASSPGQGGGYTF.

The chain is built from TRBV4-2 and TRBJ2-1; D is unresolved. The CDR3 sequence is 12 residues long. Trimming removed 2 bases from V and 6 bases from J, with 5 bases in between. Germline assignment: CDR1 LGHNA and CDR2 YNFKEQ. The CDR3 DNA is TGTGCCAGCAGCCAAAACGGCAATGAGCAGTTCTTC. Encoded protein: CASSQNGNEQFF.

This sequence joins TRBV19 and TRBJ1-5; D may be TRBD1 (5 bases). Trimming left V 5 bases short and J 7 bases short, with 24 bases between. The germline CDR1 and CDR2 sequences are LNHDA and SQIVND (reference sequence). CDR3 length: 17 residues. DNA of the CDR3: TGTGCCAGTAGTGGTCTCGGGAAGAAGGGGTCCAAACAGCCCCAGCATTTT. It codes for CASSGLGKKGSKQPQHF. Looking up the rest from reference TRBV19 and TRBJ1-5 gives the full variable domain: DGGITQSPKYLFRKEGQNVTLSCEQNLNHDAMYWYRQDPGQGLRLIYYSQIVNDFQKGDIAEGYSVSREKKESFPLTVTSAQKNPTAFYLCASSGLGKKGSKQPQHFGDGTRLSIL.

This chain joins TRBV28 and TRBJ2-1, with 7 bases that match TRBD2. The CDR3 totals 13 residues. CDR1 MDHEN and CDR2 SYDVKM come from the germline V gene. The ends lost 7 bases at V and 4 bases at J; junction bases unmatched: 4. The CDR3 region is CASNGGSYNEQFF. The CDR3 bases are TGTGCCAGCAATGGCGGGAGTTACAATGAGCAGTTCTTC.

The chain links TRBV2 to TRBJ2-5; 8 nucleotides align to TRBD2. Germline trimming cut 7 bases from V and 2 bases from J; bases unmatched to any gene: 6. Germline V gives CDR1 SNHLY, CDR2 FYNNEI. This CDR3 comprises 14 residues. For the CDR3, the DNA is TGTGCCAGCAAGAGGCTAGCGGGTCAAGAGACCCAGTACTTC. Protein sequence: CASKRLAGQETQYF.

This rearrangement joins TRBV28 to TRBJ1-2; tentative D call: TRBD1 (5 bases). Deletions cut 7 bases from V and 1 base from J, with 22 bases between. Per germline, CDR1 MDHEN and CDR2 SYDVKM. The CDR3 totals 17 residues. The CDR3 coding sequence is TGTGCCAGCAAAGGGAGGGGCTCTCGGCTAGGTAACTATGGCTACACCTTC. As protein: CASKGRGSRLGNYGYTF.

The V gene is TRBV9, the J gene TRBJ2-7; D is unresolved. The CDR3 runs 15 residues. Germline CDR1 reads SGDLS; CDR2 reads YYNGEE. V lost 0 bases and J lost 0, with 10 bases in between. The CDR3 protein is CASSVAVGASYEQYF. Here the CDR3 DNA reads TGTGCCAGCAGCGTAGCGGTAGGAGCCTCCTACGAGCAGTACTTC.

This chain connects TRBV7-9 to TRBJ2-1; D might be TRBD2 (5 bases). Per the germline V gene, CDR1 is SEHNR and CDR2 is FQNEAQ (reference sequence). Trimming left V 4 bases short and J 5 bases short, with 15 bases between. The CDR3 covers 15 residues. For the CDR3, the DNA is TGTGCCAGCAGCTCCCTATCCAGCGGACACAATGAGCAGTTCTTC. It translates to CASSSLSSGHNEQFF.

The rearrangement uses TRBV2 and TRBJ1-4; D unclear. The ends were cut back, 4 bases at V and 8 bases at J, with 8 bases in the middle. This CDR3 has 12 residues. From germline, CDR1 is SNHLY and CDR2 FYNNEI. The CDR3 DNA reads TGTGCCAGCAGTGTAGGTCGCGAAAAACTGTTTTTT. It encodes CASSVGREKLFF.